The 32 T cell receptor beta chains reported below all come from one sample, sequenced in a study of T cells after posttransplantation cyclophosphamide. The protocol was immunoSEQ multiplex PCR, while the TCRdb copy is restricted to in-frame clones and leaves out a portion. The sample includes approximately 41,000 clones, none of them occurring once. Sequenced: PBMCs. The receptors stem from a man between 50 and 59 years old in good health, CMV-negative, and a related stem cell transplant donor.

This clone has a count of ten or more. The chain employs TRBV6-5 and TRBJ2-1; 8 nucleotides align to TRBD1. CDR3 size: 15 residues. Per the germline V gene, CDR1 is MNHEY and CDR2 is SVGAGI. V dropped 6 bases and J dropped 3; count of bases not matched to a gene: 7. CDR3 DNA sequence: TGTGCCAGCAGCCCCACCGGGACAGGCTACAATGAGCAGTTCTTC. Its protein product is CASSPTGTGYNEQFF.

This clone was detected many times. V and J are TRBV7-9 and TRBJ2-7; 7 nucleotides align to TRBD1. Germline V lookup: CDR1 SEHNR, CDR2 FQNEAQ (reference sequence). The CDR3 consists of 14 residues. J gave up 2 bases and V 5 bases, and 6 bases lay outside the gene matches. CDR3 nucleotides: TGTGCCAGCAGCCCACGGGACAGAGCCTACGAGCAGTACTTC. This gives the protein CASSPRDRAYEQYF. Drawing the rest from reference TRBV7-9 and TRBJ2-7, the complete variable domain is DTGVSQNPRHKITKRGQNVTFRCDPISEHNRLYWYRQTLGQGPEFLTYFQNEAQLEKSRLLSDRFSAERPKGSFSTLEIQRTEQGDSAMYLCASSPRDRAYEQYFGPGTRLTVT.

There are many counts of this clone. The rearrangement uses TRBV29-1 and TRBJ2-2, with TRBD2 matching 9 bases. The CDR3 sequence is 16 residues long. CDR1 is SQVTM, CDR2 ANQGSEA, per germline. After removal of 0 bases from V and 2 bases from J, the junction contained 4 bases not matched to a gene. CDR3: CSVEDMTSGNTGELFF. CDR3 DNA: TGCAGCGTTGAAGATATGACTAGCGGAAACACCGGGGAGCTGTTTTTT.

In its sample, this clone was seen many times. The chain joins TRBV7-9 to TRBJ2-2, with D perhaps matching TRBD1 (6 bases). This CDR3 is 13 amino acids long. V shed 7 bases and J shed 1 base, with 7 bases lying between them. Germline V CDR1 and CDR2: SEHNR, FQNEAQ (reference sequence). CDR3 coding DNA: TGTGCCAGCACGGGACAGAACACCGGGGAGCTGTTTTTT. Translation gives CASTGQNTGELFF. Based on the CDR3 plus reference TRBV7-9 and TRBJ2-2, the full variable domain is DTGVSQNPRHKITKRGQNVTFRCDPISEHNRLYWYRQTLGQGPEFLTYFQNEAQLEKSRLLSDRFSAERPKGSFSTLEIQRTEQGDSAMYLCASTGQNTGELFFGEGSRLTVL.

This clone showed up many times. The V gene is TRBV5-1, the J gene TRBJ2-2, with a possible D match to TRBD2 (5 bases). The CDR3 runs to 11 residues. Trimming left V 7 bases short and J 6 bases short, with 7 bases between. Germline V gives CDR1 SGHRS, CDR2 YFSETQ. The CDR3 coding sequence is TGCGCCAGCGAGGAGGCCGGGGAGCTGTTTTTT. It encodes CASEEAGELFF.

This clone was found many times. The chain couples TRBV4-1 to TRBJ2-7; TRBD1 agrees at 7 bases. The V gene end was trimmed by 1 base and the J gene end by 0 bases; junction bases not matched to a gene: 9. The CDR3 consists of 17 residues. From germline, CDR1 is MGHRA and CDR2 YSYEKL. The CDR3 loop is CASSQAGIRTGSYEQYF. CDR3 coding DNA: TGCGCCAGCAGCCAAGCGGGAATTAGGACAGGCTCCTACGAGCAGTACTTC.

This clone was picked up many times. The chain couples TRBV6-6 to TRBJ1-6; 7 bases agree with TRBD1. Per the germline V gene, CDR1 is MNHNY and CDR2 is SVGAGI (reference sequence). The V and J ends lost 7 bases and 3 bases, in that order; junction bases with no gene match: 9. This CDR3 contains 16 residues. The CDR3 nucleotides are TGTGCCAGCACCATACAGACAGGGAACTATAATTCACCCCTCCACTTT. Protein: CASTIQTGNYNSPLHF.

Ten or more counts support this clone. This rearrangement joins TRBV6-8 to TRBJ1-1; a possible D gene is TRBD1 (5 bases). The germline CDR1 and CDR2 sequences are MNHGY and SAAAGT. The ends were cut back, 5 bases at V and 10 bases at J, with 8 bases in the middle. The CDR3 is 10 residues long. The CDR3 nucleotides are TGTGCCAGCAGTACGGGGGGAGCTTTCTTT. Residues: CASSTGGAFF.

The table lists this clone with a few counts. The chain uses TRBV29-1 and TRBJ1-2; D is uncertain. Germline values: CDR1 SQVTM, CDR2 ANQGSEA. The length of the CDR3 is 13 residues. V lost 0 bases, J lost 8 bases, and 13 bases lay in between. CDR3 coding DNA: TGCAGCGTTGAAGATCAAGTCCTACTAGGCTACACCTTC. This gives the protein CSVEDQVLLGYTF.

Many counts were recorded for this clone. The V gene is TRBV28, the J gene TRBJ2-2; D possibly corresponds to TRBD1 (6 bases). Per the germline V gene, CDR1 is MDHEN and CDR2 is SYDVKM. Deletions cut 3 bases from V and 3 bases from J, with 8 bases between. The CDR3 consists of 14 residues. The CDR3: CASSFRGDTGELFF. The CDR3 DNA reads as TGTGCCAGCAGTTTCAGGGGCGACACCGGGGAGCTGTTTTTT.

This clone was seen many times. DNA for the CDR3: TGTGCCAGCTCACCTCAAGCCGGGGACGAGCAGTACTTC. It is translated as CASSPQAGDEQYF. The chain uses TRBV18 and TRBJ2-7; D may be TRBD2 (5 bases). Per the germline V gene, CDR1 is KGHSH and CDR2 is LQKENI. The CDR3 runs to 13 residues. V was shortened by 3 bases and J by 5 bases, with 11 bases between the two germline ends.

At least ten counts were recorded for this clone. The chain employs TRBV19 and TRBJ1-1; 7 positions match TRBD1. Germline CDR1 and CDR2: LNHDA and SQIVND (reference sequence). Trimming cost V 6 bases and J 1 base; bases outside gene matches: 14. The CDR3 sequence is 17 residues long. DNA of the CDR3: TGTGCCAGTAGACAGGGGTTCGTAGAAGTCCCGAACACTGAAGCTTTCTTT. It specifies CASRQGFVEVPNTEAFF.

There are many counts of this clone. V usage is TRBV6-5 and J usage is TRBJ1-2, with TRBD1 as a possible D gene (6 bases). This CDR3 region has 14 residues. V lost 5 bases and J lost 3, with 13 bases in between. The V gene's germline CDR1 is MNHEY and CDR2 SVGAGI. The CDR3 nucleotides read TGTGCCAGCAGTCATCGAGGGGGATACTATGGCTACACCTTC. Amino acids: CASSHRGGYYGYTF.

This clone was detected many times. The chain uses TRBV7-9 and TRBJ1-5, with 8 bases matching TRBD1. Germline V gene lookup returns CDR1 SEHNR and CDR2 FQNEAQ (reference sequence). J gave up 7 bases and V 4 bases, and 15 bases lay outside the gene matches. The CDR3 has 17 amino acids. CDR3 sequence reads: CASSSNLGTGGIQPQHF. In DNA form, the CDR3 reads TGTGCCAGCAGCTCGAACCTTGGGACAGGCGGCATCCAGCCCCAGCATTTT.

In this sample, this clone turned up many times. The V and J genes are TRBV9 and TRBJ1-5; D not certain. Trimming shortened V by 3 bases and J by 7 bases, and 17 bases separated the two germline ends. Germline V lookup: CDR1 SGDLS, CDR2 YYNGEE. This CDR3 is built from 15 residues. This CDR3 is CASSATGQAGQPQHF. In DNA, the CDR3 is TGTGCCAGCAGCGCCACCGGGCAGGCGGGGCAGCCCCAGCATTTT. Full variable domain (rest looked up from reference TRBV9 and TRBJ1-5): DSGVTQTPKHLITATGQRVTLRCSPRSGDLSVYWYQQSLDQGLQFLIQYYNGEERAKGNILERFSAQQFPDLHSELNLSSLELGDSALYFCASSATGQAGQPQHFGDGTRLSIL.

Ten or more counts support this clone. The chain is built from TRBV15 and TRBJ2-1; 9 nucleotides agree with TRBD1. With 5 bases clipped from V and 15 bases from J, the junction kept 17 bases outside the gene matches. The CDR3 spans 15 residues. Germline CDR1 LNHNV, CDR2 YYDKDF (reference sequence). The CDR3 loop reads CATSVGTGYGVSAFF. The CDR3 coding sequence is TGTGCCACCAGCGTGGGGACAGGGTATGGGGTAAGCGCGTTCTTC.

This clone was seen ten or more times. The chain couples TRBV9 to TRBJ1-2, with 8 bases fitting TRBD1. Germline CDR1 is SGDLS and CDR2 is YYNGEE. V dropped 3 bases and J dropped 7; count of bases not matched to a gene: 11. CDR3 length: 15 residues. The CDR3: CASSETRGQSGGYTF. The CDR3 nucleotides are TGTGCCAGCAGCGAGACCAGGGGGCAGTCAGGTGGCTACACCTTC.

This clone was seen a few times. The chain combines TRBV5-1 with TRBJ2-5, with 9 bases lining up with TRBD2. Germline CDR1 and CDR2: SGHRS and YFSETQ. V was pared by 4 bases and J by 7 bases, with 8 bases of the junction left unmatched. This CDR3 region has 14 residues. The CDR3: CASSRTSDSGTQYF. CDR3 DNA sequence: TGCGCCAGCAGCCGGACTAGCGACTCTGGGACCCAGTACTTC.

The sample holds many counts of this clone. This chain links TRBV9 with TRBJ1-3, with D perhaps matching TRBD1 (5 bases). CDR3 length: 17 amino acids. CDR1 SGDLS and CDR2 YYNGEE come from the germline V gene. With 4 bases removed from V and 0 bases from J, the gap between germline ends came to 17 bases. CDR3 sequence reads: CASSLGHTILSGNTIYF. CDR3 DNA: TGTGCCAGCAGCTTGGGGCACACTATTCTCTCTGGAAACACCATATATTTT.

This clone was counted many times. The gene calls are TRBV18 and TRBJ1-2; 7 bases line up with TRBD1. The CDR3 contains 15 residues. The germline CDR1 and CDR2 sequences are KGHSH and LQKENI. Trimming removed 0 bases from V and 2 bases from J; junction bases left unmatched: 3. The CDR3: CASSPPGQENYGYTF. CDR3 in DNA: TGTGCCAGCTCACCACCAGGACAGGAAAACTATGGCTACACCTTC.

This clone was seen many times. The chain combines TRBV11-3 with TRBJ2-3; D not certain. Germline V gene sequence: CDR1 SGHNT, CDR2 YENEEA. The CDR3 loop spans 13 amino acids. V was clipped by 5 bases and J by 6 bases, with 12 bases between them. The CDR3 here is CASSTYSSDTQYF. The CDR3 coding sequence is TGTGCCAGCAGCACCTACAGTTCCGATACGCAGTATTTT.

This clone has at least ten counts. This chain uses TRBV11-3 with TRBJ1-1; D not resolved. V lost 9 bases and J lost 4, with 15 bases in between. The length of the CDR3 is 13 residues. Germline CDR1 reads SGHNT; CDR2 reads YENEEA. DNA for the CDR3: TGTGCCAGTTCGCTTACTACGGTCACTGAAGCTTTCTTT. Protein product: CASSLTTVTEAFF.

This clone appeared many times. The CDR3 sequence is CASHTRQGSTIYF. The CDR3 DNA reads as TGTGCCAGCCACACACGGCAGGGGAGCACCATATATTTT. The V and J genes are TRBV6-5 and TRBJ1-3, with D perhaps TRBD1 (6 bases). Per germline, CDR1 MNHEY and CDR2 SVGAGI. V lost 8 bases and J lost 9, with 17 bases in between. The CDR3 runs 13 residues.

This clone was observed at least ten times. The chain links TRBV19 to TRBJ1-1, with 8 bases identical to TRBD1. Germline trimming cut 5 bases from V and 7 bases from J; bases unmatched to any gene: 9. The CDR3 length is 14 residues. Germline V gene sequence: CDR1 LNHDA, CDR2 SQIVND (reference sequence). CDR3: CASSPDRGQGEAFF. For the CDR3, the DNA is TGTGCCAGTAGTCCAGACAGGGGCCAAGGTGAAGCTTTCTTT. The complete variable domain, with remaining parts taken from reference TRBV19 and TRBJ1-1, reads DGGITQSPKYLFRKEGQNVTLSCEQNLNHDAMYWYRQDPGQGLRLIYYSQIVNDFQKGDIAEGYSVSREKKESFPLTVTSAQKNPTAFYLCASSPDRGQGEAFFGQGTRLTVV.

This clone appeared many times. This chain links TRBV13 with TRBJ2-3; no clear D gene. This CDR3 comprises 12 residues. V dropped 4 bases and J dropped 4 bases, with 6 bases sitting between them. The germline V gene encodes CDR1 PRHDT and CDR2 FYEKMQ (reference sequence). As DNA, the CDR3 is TGTGCCAGCAGCTCCCCCGCAGATACGCAGTATTTT. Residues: CASSSPADTQYF.

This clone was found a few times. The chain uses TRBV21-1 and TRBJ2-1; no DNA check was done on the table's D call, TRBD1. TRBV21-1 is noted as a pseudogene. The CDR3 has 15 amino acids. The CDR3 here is CASSKVWTAYNEQFF. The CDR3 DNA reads TGTGCCAGCAGCAAAGTCTGGACAGCCTACAATGAGCAGTTCTTC.

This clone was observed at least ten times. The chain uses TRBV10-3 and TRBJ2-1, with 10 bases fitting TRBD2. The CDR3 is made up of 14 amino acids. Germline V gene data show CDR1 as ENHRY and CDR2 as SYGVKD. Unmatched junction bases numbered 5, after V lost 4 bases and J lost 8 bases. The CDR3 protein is CAISGASGGHEQFF. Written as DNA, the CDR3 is TGTGCCATCAGTGGGGCTAGCGGGGGACATGAGCAGTTCTTC.

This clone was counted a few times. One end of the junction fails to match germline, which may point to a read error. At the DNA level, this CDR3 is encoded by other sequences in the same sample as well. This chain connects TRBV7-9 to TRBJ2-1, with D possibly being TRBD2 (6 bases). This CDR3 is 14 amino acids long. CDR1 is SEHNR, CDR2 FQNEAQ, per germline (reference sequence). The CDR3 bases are TGTGCGAGCAGCCAGGGACTGGCCTACAATGAGCAGTTCTTC. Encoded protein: CASSQGLAYNEQFF. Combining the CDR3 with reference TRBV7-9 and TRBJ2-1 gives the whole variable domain DTGVSQNPRHKITKRGQNVTFRCDPISEHNRLYWYRQTLGQGPEFLTYFQNEAQLEKSRLLSDRFSAERPKGSFSTLEIQRTEQGDSAMYLCASSQGLAYNEQFFGPGTRLTVL.

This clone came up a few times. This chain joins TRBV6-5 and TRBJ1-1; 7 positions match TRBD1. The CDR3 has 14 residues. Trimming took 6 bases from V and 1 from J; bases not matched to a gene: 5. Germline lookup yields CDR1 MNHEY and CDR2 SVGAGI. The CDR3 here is CASSLEGANTEAFF. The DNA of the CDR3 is TGTGCCAGCAGCCTTGAGGGGGCGAACACTGAAGCTTTCTTT.

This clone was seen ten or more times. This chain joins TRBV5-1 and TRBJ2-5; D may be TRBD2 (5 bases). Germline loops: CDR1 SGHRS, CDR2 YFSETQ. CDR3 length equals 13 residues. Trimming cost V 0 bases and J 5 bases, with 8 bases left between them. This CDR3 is CASSLGAGETQYF. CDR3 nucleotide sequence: TGCGCCAGCAGCTTGGGGGCGGGTGAGACCCAGTACTTC.

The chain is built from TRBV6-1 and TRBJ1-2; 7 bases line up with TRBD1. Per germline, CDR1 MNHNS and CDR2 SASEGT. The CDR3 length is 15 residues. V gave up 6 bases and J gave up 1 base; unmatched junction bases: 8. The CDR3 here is CASSRDSELNYGYTF. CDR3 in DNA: TGTGCCAGCAGCCGGGACAGCGAGCTTAACTATGGCTACACCTTC.

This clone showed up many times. The CDR3, as DNA: TGTGCCAGCAGGCCGGGACAGCTTTCCTACGAGCAGTACTTC. As protein: CASRPGQLSYEQYF. This chain joins TRBV2 and TRBJ2-7; 7 bases match TRBD1. The CDR3 totals 14 residues. The V segment lost 6 bases and the J segment 1 base; nucleotides outside the gene matches: 6. Germline assignment: CDR1 SNHLY and CDR2 FYNNEI.